This T cell receptor (beta chain) was identified during a study of human T cells and chemical hapten exposure. The study's findings and limits: Relative to control repertoires, expanded TCRs gave rise to significantly more large CDR3 similarity clusters. PT1 expanded TCR counts correlated positively with patch test score. The donor cohort had alopecia, so its immune response may not match that of healthy people.

To note about this clonotype: Antigen unknown.

TCRdb re-called the RACE reads through MiXCR, storing one row per CDR3 protein. Among roughly 190,000 distinct CDR3 sequences, approximately 20% were seen once, and the ten largest hold under 8.5%. Germline V gene sequence: CDR1 MDHEN, CDR2 SYDVKM. The CDR3 consists of 14 residues. V lost 6 bases and J 1 base, leaving 12 bases between the germline ends. Time point of the sample: patch test 1, 2 weeks after DPC sensitization. Treatment denoted: therapeutic diphenylcyclopropenone sensitization with weekly scalp DPC. Patients had alopecia, were aged 18 to 70, and were not pregnant. This TCR was recovered from a woman in her fifties or sixties with alopecia areata. Some clones in this sample may be carry-over from other donors' samples. The sequenced sample was whole blood, obtained in connection with sensitization to the hapten diphenylcyclopropenone (DPC). This chain joins TRBV28 and TRBJ1-1; no reliable D call. The CDR3 DNA sequence: TGTGCCAGCAGCCCCCTCGTAAGGAACACTGAAGCTTTCTTT. Amino acid sequence: CASSPLVRNTEAFF.